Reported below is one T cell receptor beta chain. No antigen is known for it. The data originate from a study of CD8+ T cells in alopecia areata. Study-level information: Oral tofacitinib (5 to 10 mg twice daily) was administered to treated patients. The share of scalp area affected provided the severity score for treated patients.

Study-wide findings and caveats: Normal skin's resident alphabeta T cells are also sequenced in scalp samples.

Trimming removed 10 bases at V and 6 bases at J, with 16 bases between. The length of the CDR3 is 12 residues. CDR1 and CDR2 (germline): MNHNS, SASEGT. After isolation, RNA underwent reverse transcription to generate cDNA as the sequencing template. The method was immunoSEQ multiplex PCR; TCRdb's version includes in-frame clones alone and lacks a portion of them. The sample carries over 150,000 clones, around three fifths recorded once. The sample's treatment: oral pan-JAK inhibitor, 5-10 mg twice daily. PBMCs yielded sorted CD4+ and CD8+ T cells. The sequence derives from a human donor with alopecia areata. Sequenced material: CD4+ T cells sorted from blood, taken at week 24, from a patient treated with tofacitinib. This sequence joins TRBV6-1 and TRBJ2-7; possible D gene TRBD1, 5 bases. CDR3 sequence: CATSMGLGEQYF. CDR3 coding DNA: TGTGCCACCTCGATGGGGCTGGGCGAGCAGTACTTC.